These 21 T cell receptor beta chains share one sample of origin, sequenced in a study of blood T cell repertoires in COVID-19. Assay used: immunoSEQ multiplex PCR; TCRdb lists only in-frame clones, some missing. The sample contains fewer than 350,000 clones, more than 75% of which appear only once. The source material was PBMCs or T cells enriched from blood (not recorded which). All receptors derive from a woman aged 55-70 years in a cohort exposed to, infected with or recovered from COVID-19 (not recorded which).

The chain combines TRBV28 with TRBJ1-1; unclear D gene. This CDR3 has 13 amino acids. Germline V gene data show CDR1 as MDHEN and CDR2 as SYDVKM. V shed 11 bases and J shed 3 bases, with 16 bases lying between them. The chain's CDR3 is CAGRSGQYTEAFF. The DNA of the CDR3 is TGTGCCGGTCGAAGTGGGCAGTACACTGAAGCTTTCTTT. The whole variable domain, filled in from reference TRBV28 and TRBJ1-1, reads DVKVTQSSRYLVKRTGEKVFLECVQDMDHENMFWYRQDPGLGLRLIYFSYDVKMKEKGDIPEGYSVSREKKERFSLILESASTNQTSMYLCAGRSGQYTEAFFGQGTRLTVV.

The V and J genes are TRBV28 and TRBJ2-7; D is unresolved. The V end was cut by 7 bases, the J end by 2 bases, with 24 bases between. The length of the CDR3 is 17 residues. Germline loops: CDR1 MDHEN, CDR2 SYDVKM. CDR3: CASTHPAGHLITYEQYF. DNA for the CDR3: TGTGCCAGCACTCACCCGGCAGGCCACCTCATCACCTACGAGCAGTACTTC.

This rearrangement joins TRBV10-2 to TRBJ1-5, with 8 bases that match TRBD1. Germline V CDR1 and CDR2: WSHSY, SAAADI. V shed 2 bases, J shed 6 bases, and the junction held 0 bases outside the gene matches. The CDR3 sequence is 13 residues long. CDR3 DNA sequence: TGCGCCAGCAGTGAGCAGGGGGCTCAGCCCCAGCATTTT. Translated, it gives CASSEQGAQPQHF.

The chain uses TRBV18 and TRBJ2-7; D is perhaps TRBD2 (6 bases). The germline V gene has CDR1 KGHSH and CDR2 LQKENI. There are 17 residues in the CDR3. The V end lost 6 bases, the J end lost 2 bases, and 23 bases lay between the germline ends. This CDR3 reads CASSGRAGTTHPYEQYF. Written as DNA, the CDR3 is TGTGCCAGCTCCGGGAGAGCCGGGACCACACACCCCTACGAGCAGTACTTC.

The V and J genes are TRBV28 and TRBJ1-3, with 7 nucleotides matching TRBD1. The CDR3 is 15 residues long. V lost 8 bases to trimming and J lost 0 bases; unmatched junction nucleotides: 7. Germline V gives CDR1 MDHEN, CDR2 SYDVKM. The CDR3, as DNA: TGTGCCAGCGGCGACAGGGCTAACTCTGGAAACACCATATATTTT. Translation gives CASGDRANSGNTIYF.

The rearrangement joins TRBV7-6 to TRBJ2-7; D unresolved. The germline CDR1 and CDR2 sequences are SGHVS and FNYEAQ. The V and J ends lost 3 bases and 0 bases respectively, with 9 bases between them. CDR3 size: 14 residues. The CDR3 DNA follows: TGTGCCAGCAGCTTTAGTTTCGCCTCCTACGAGCAGTACTTC. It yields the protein CASSFSFASYEQYF.

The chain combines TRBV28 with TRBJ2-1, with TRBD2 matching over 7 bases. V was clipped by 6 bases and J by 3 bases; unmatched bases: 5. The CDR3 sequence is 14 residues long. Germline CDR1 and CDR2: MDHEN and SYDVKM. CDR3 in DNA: TGTGCCAGCAGGACAGCGGGGATCTACAATGAGCAGTTCTTC. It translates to CASRTAGIYNEQFF.

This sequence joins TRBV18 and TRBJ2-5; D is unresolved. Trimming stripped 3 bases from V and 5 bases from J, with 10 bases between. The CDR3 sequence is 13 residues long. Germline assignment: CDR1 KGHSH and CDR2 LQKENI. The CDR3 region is CASSPYHGETQYF. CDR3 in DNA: TGTGCCAGCTCACCCTACCACGGGGAGACCCAGTACTTC.

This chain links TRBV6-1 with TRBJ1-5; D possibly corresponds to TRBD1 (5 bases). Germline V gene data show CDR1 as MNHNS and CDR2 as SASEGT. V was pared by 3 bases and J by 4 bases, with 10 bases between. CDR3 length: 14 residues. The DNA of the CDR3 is TGTGCCAGCAGTGATTCGGGGGGGAATCAGCCCCAGCATTTT. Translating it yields CASSDSGGNQPQHF.

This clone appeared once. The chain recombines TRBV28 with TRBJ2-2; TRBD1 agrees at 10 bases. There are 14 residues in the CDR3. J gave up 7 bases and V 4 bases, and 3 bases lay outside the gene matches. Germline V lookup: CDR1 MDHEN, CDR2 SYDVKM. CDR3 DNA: TGTGCCAGCAGTTGGACAGGGGGTGACGGGGAGCTGTTTTTT. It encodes CASSWTGGDGELFF.

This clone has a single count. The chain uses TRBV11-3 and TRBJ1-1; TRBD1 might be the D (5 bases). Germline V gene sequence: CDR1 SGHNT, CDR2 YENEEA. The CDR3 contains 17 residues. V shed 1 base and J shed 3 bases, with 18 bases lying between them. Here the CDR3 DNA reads TGTGCCAGCAGCTTAGGGAGTTTAGGGGCGATGGACACTGAAGCTTTCTTT. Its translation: CASSLGSLGAMDTEAFF.

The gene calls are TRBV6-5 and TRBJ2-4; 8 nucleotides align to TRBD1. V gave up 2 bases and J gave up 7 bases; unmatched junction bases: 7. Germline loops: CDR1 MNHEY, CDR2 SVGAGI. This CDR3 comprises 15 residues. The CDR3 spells CASSYGQGAGNIQYF. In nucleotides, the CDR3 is TGTGCCAGCAGTTACGGCCAGGGGGCCGGTAACATTCAGTACTTC.

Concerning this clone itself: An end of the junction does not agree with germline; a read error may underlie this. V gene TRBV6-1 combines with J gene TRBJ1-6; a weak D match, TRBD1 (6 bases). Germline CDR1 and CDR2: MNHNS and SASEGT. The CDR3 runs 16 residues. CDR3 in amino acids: CASSEAGQGGNSPLHF. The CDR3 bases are TGTGCCAGCAGCGAAGCGGGCCAAGGGGGTAATTCACCCCTCCACTTT.

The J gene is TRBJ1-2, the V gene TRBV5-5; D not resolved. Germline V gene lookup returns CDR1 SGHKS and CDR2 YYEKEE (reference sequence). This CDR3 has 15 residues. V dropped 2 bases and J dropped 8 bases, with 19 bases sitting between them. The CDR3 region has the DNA TGTGCCAGCAGCTTAGGCACGAGGGTGGTGGAAGGCTACACCTTC. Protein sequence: CASSLGTRVVEGYTF.

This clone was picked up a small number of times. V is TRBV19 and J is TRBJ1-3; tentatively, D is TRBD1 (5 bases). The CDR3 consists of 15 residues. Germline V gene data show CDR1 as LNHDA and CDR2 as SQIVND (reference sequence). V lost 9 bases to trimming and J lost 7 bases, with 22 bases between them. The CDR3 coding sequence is TGTGCCAGCGCCTCAGGGATTACCCTCGACAACACCATATATTTT. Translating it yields CASASGITLDNTIYF.

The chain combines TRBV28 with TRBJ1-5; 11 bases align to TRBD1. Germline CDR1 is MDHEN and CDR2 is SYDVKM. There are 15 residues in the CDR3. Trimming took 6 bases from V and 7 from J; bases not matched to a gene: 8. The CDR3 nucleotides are TGTGCCAGCAGCCTGGGGACAGGGGGTGAACAGCCCCAGCATTTT. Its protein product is CASSLGTGGEQPQHF.

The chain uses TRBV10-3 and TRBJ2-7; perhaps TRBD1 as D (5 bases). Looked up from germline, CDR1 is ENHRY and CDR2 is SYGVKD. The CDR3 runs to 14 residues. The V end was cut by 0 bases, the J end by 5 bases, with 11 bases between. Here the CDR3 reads CAISESQGLHEQYF. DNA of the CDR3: TGTGCCATCAGTGAGTCGCAGGGTCTCCACGAGCAGTACTTC.

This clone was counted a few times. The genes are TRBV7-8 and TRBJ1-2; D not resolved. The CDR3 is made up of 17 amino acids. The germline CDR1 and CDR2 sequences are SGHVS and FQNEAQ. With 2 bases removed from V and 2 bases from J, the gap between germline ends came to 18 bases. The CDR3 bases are TGTGCCAGCAGCTTAAGTTCGGCAGGCGCTTCAAACTATGGCTACACCTTC. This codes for CASSLSSAGASNYGYTF.

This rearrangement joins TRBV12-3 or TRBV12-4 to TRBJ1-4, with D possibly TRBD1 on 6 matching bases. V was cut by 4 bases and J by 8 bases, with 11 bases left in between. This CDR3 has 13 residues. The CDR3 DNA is TGTGCCAGCAGTTCTAGGGGGGGGGAAAAACTGTTTTTT. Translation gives CASSSRGGEKLFF.

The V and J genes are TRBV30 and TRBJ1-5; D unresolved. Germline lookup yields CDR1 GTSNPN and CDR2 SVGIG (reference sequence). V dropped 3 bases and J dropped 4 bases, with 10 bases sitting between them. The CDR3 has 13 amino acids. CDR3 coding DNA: TGTGCCTGGAGAAAACTAGGAAATCAGCCCCAGCATTTT. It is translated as CAWRKLGNQPQHF.

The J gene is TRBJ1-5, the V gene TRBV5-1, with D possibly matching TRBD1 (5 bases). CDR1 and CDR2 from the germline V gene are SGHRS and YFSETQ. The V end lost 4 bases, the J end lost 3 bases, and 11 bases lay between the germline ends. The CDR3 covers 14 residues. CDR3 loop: CASSPGNANQPQHF. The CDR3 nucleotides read TGCGCCAGCAGCCCAGGGAACGCCAATCAGCCCCAGCATTTT.